Each of the 30 T cell receptor beta chains below was sequenced from the same sample in a study of CD8 T cells in ankylosing spondylitis. Whole-study findings and limits: Blood of patients with ankylosing spondylitis appeared to be characterized by a TCR beta motif of about 8 highly homologous variants.

No antigen is known for these receptors. Each CDR3 protein is one row after TCRdb ran MiXCR on the 5' RACE reads. The sample carries fewer than 650,000 distinct CDR3 sequences, roughly 13% recorded once. Sequencing input: blood, either unsorted or a sorted T cell fraction (not recorded which). These receptors came from a male donor with ankylosing spondylitis.

This clonotype came up many times. The CDR3 reads CASSLQGGYQETQYF. The CDR3 DNA sequence: TGTGCCAGCAGCTTACAAGGGGGTTACCAAGAGACCCAGTACTTC. This sequence joins TRBV7-9 and TRBJ2-5; tentative D call: TRBD1 (6 bases). V was cut by 2 bases and J by 0 bases, with 10 bases left in between. The CDR3 spans 15 residues. Germline V gene data show CDR1 as SEHNR and CDR2 as FQNEAQ (reference sequence).

CDR3 residues: CASDPLGGGNEQFF. The CDR3 DNA sequence: TGTGCCAGCGACCCCTTAGGGGGGGGAAATGAGCAGTTCTTC. The chain is built from TRBV2 and TRBJ2-1; a possible D gene is TRBD2 (7 bases). Germline-derived CDR1 and CDR2 are SNHLY and FYNNEI. This CDR3 has 14 amino acids. Trimming pared 8 bases from V and 7 bases from J, leaving 18 bases between.

This CDR3 reads CASRRTGGGHEQYV. DNA of the CDR3: TGTGCCAGCAGGAGGACAGGGGGCGGCCACGAGCAGTACGTC. The J gene is TRBJ2-7, the V gene TRBV6-1, with 11 bases lining up with TRBD1. V lost 6 bases, J lost 5 bases, and 6 bases stayed unmatched. Germline V gene data show CDR1 as MNHNS and CDR2 as SASEGT. The CDR3 sequence is 14 residues long.

This clonotype showed up just a few times. The V call is TRBV7-8, the J call TRBJ2-7, with D possibly being TRBD1 (5 bases). CDR1 is SGHVS, CDR2 FQNEAQ, per germline. This CDR3 contains 14 residues. V was cut by 2 bases and J by 2 bases, with 10 bases left in between. The CDR3, as DNA: TGTGCCAGCAGCTTAAGGGCAGGGCCCTACGAGCAGTACTTC. Translating it yields CASSLRAGPYEQYF.

The chain is built from TRBV12-3 or TRBV12-4 and TRBJ2-7; D is perhaps TRBD1 (5 bases). The CDR3 is 15 amino acids. V lost 1 base, J lost 0 bases, and 10 bases lay in between. CDR3 sequence: CASSLDEGASYEQYF. The CDR3, as DNA: TGTGCCAGCAGTTTAGACGAAGGGGCCTCCTACGAGCAGTACTTC.

V gene TRBV29-1 combines with J gene TRBJ1-2, with D perhaps TRBD1 (5 bases). Trimming cost V 3 bases and J 4 bases, with 9 bases left between them. This CDR3 is built from 12 residues. Germline CDR1 is SQVTM and CDR2 is ANQGSEA. The CDR3 reads CSVEQGGYGYTF. The CDR3 DNA is TGCAGCGTTGAGCAGGGCGGCTATGGCTACACCTTC.

J is TRBJ2-1 and V is TRBV3-1; 8 bases are a match to TRBD2. Germline loops: CDR1 LGHDT, CDR2 YNNKEL (reference sequence). V lost 0 bases and J lost 11; bases outside the gene matches: 3. The CDR3 has 13 residues. The CDR3 sequence: CASSQEQREKQFF. Written as DNA, the CDR3 is TGTGCCAGCAGCCAAGAACAGCGGGAGAAGCAGTTCTTC.

This clonotype was seen more than once but under ten times. V usage is TRBV11-2 and J usage is TRBJ2-2; the match to TRBD2 covers 8 bases. The CDR3 loop spans 16 amino acids. Germline CDR1 and CDR2: SGHAT and FQNNGV. V lost 6 bases and J lost 7; bases outside the gene matches: 13. The CDR3 loop is CASRPGGAGAFGELFF. The DNA of the CDR3 is TGTGCCAGCAGACCCGGGGGAGCGGGAGCTTTCGGGGAGCTGTTTTTT. Combining the CDR3 with reference TRBV11-2 and TRBJ2-2 gives the whole variable domain EAGVAQSPRYKIIEKRQSVAFWCNPISGHATLYWYQQILGQGPKLLIQFQNNGVVDDSQLPKDRFSAERLKGVDSTLKIQPAKLEDSAVYLCASRPGGAGAFGELFFGEGSRLTVL.

The chain is built from TRBV12-3 or TRBV12-4 and TRBJ2-5; D possibly corresponds to TRBD1 (5 bases). CDR3 length equals 12 residues. The ends were cut back, 5 bases at V and 3 bases at J, with 7 bases in the middle. The CDR3 sequence is CASSPQEETQYF. CDR3 coding DNA: TGTGCCAGCAGTCCACAGGAAGAGACCCAGTACTTC.

This clonotype was counted between two and nine times. The rearrangement joins TRBV27 to TRBJ1-5; no clear D gene. The germline V and J ends were trimmed by 2 bases and 4 bases, with 6 bases remaining between them. This CDR3 region has 13 residues. The germline V gene has CDR1 MNHEY and CDR2 SMNVEV (reference sequence). Here the CDR3 reads CASSLNKNQPQHF. CDR3 bases: TGTGCCAGCAGTTTAAACAAGAATCAGCCCCAGCATTTT.

The chain has TRBV7-2 and TRBJ2-1; D perhaps matches TRBD2 (6 bases). CDR1 is SGHTA and CDR2 is FQGNSA in the germline V gene. This CDR3 has 16 amino acids. Trimming stripped 1 base from V and 2 bases from J, with 12 bases between. CDR3 in amino acids: CASSLVSGVTYNEQFF. The CDR3 nucleotides read TGTGCCAGCAGCTTAGTGTCGGGAGTTACCTACAATGAGCAGTTCTTC.

The sample holds many counts of this clonotype. The rearrangement links TRBV24-1 to TRBJ1-2; a weak D match, TRBD1 (5 bases). V shed 3 bases and J shed 5 bases, with 9 bases lying between them. Germline assignment: CDR1 KGHDR and CDR2 SFDVKD. The CDR3 extends over 13 amino acids. CDR3 protein: CATSDPTAYGYTF. The DNA for the CDR3 is TGTGCCACCAGTGATCCGACAGCTTATGGCTACACCTTC.

The chain uses TRBV12-3 or TRBV12-4 and TRBJ1-5; 10 nucleotides line up with TRBD1. CDR3 length: 15 residues. V was clipped by 5 bases and J by 4 bases; unmatched bases: 5. As DNA, the CDR3 is TGTGCCAGCAGTGCTGGACAGGGGGTGAATCAGCCCCAGCATTTT. The encoded protein is CASSAGQGVNQPQHF.

This chain uses TRBV2 with TRBJ2-1, with TRBD2 identical over 11 bases. The CDR3 is 15 residues long. J gave up 8 bases and V 7 bases, and 10 bases lay outside the gene matches. Per the germline V gene, CDR1 is SNHLY and CDR2 is FYNNEI. In DNA form, the CDR3 reads TGTGCCAGCACCCAAACTAGCGGGAGTAGCCATGAGCAGTTCTTC. Amino acids: CASTQTSGSSHEQFF.

This clonotype has more than one count but fewer than ten. The chain uses TRBV6-1 and TRBJ1-1; 10 bases are shared with TRBD1. The V segment lost 6 bases and the J segment 4 bases; nucleotides outside the gene matches: 5. Per the germline V gene, CDR1 is MNHNS and CDR2 is SASEGT. The CDR3 sequence is 14 residues long. The DNA for the CDR3 is TGTGCCAGCAGACGACAGGGGGCGAGCACTGAAGCTTTCTTT. Translated, it gives CASRRQGASTEAFF.

This clonotype was counted a few times. This chain uses TRBV10-3 with TRBJ2-3; maybe TRBD1 (6 bases). In germline, CDR1 is ENHRY, CDR2 SYGVKD. The V end was cut by 6 bases, the J end by 14 bases, with 12 bases between. The CDR3 contains 10 residues. This CDR3 is CAIRNRDWYF. The CDR3 coding sequence is TGTGCCATCAGGAACAGGGATTGGTATTTT.

This clonotype was detected a few times. The gene calls are TRBV24-1 and TRBJ1-2, with a possible D match to TRBD1 (6 bases). The CDR3 is made up of 15 amino acids. Germline V lookup: CDR1 KGHDR, CDR2 SFDVKD. V lost 4 bases, J lost 7 bases, and 18 bases lay in between. CDR3 amino acids: CATSDSQGLGVGYTF. CDR3 nucleotide sequence: TGTGCCACCAGTGACTCACAGGGATTGGGTGTTGGCTACACCTTC.

This clonotype was picked up a small number of times. The rearrangement uses TRBV4-1 and TRBJ2-7; D call uncertain. Germline CDR1 MGHRA, CDR2 YSYEKL. Trimming cost V 1 base and J 3 bases, with 13 bases left between them. CDR3 size: 15 residues. In DNA, the CDR3 is TGCGCCAGCAGCCAAGGTGGTGGGGTCAGCTACGAGCAGTACTTC. It yields the protein CASSQGGGVSYEQYF.

In this sample, this clonotype turned up a few times. This chain links TRBV7-2 with TRBJ2-7, with D tentatively TRBD1 (6 bases). V was shortened by 3 bases and J by 6 bases, with 15 bases between the two germline ends. Germline V gives CDR1 SGHTA, CDR2 FQGNSA. The CDR3 is 14 residues long. The CDR3 region is CASSLDSAAVEQYV. The CDR3 DNA reads as TGTGCCAGCAGCTTGGACAGCGCGGCTGTCGAGCAGTACGTC.

This clonotype has just a few counts. This chain connects TRBV3-1 to TRBJ2-3, with D tentatively TRBD2 (5 bases). There are 13 residues in the CDR3. Germline V CDR1 and CDR2: LGHDT, YNNKEL (reference sequence). V lost 1 base to trimming and J lost 5 bases, with 7 bases between them. CDR3 coding DNA: TGTGCCAGCAGCCAAGTAGGGAGAGATACGCAGTATTTT. Encoded protein: CASSQVGRDTQYF.

The chain has TRBV6-1 and TRBJ2-2, with D possibly being TRBD1 (5 bases). V lost 2 bases, J lost 7 bases, and 14 bases lay in between. The CDR3 spans 15 residues. Germline V CDR1 and CDR2: MNHNS, SASEGT. CDR3 in amino acids: CASSEFIGVGGELFF. CDR3 nucleotide sequence: TGTGCCAGCAGTGAATTTATAGGGGTTGGCGGGGAGCTGTTTTTT.

This clonotype was observed a handful of times. The chain joins TRBV24-1 to TRBJ2-2; TRBD2 matches 12 bases. There are 15 residues in the CDR3. The trim removed 4 bases at V and 6 bases at J, leaving 2 bases unmatched. CDR1 KGHDR and CDR2 SFDVKD come from the germline V gene. CDR3 sequence (DNA): TGTGCCACCAGTGACACTAGCGGGAGGTCCGGGGAGCTGTTTTTT. Protein product: CATSDTSGRSGELFF.

In regard to this clonotype: At one end, the junction sequence differs from germline, possibly due to a read error. The J gene is TRBJ2-1, the V gene TRBV7-2, with D uncertain. The CDR3 consists of 14 residues. Germline V gene lookup returns CDR1 SGHTA and CDR2 FQGNSA. The CDR3 sequence: CASTLAATYNEQFF. CDR3 in DNA: TGTGCCAGCACCTTAGCTGCCACCTACAATGAGCAGTTCTTC.

This clonotype was counted at least ten times. J is TRBJ2-2 and V is TRBV20-1; 7 bases fit TRBD1. CDR1 is DFQATT, CDR2 SNEGSKA, per germline (reference sequence). Losses at the gene ends were 6 bases for V and 5 bases for J; bases not matched to a gene: 9. This CDR3 comprises 14 residues. CDR3 region: CSAPGQLGTGELFF. CDR3 DNA sequence: TGCAGTGCACCGGGACAGCTGGGAACCGGGGAGCTGTTTTTT.

The chain uses TRBV29-1 and TRBJ1-5, with D uncertain. The CDR3 sequence is 13 residues long. The V end was cut by 7 bases, the J end by 7 bases, with 17 bases between. CDR1 is SQVTM, CDR2 ANQGSEA, per germline. The CDR3 reads CSAVLGRNQPQHF. As DNA, the CDR3 is TGCAGCGCAGTGCTGGGAAGAAACCAGCCCCAGCATTTT.

At least ten counts were recorded for this clonotype. This sequence joins TRBV12-3 or TRBV12-4 and TRBJ2-4; 11 bases align to TRBD2. The CDR3 spans 17 residues. Germline trimming cut 3 bases from V and 3 bases from J; bases unmatched to any gene: 7. CDR3 loop: CASSFLAGGPDKNIQYF. The CDR3 bases are TGTGCCAGCAGTTTCTTAGCGGGAGGGCCTGACAAAAACATTCAGTACTTC.

This chain joins TRBV12-3 or TRBV12-4 and TRBJ1-2, with a tentative D call TRBD1 (5 bases). The ends were cut back, 6 bases at V and 3 bases at J, with 8 bases in the middle. This CDR3 spans 12 amino acids. The DNA for the CDR3 is TGTGCCAGCAGGCCGGGGGACTATGGCTACACCTTC. Its protein is CASRPGDYGYTF.

This chain connects TRBV18 to TRBJ2-1; D is uncertain. The CDR3 is made up of 15 amino acids. Germline loops: CDR1 KGHSH, CDR2 LQKENI. Trimming took off 1 base at V and 7 bases at J, with 14 bases between the two ends. CDR3 amino acids: CASSPQGLRENEQFF. For the CDR3, the DNA is TGTGCCAGCTCACCACAGGGCCTAAGAGAGAATGAGCAGTTCTTC.

A few counts support this clonotype. This chain links TRBV12-3 or TRBV12-4 with TRBJ2-5, with 9 positions matching TRBD2. Losses at the gene ends were 4 bases for V and 1 base for J; bases not matched to a gene: 1. CDR3 length equals 14 residues. The DNA of the CDR3 is TGTGCCAGCAGTTCTAGCGGGACCCAAGAGACCCAGTACTTC. This encodes CASSSSGTQETQYF.

This clonotype was counted a few times. The J gene is TRBJ2-1, the V gene TRBV2; D remains unclear. Germline V gene sequence: CDR1 SNHLY, CDR2 FYNNEI. V dropped 2 bases and J dropped 4 bases, with 12 bases sitting between them. The length of the CDR3 is 15 residues. DNA of the CDR3: TGTGCCAGCAGTGAACTGAGTCGGGTTTACAATGAGCAGTTCTTC. Its protein is CASSELSRVYNEQFF.